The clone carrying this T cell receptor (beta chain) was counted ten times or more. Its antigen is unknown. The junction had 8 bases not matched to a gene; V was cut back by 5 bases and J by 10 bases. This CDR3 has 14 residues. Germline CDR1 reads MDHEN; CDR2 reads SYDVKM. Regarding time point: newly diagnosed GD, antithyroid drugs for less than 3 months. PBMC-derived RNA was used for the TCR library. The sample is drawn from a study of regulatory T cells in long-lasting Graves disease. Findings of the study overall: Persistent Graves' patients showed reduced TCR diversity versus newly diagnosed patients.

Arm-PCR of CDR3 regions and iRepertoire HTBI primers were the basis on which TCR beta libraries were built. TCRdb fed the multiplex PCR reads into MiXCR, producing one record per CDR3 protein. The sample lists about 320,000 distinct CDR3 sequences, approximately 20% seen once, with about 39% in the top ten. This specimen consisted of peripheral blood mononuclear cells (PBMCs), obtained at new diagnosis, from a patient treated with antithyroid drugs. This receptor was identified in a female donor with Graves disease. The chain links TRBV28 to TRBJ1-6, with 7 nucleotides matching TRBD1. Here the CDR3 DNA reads TGTGCCAGCAGTCCCAGGGGGGCCGGGTCACCCCTCCACTTT. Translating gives CASSPRGAGSPLHF. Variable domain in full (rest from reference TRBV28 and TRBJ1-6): DVKVTQSSRYLVKRTGEKVFLECVQDMDHENMFWYRQDPGLGLRLIYFSYDVKMKEKGDIPEGYSVSREKKERFSLILESASTNQTSMYLCASSPRGAGSPLHFGNGTRLTVT.